Given below is one T cell receptor beta chain in context. The sample originates from a study of blood T cell repertoires in COVID-19. Whole-study context: PBMCs, B-cell-depleted T cells, or T cells provided the cDNA or gDNA that made up the material.

In the authors' methods: How many nucleated cells were present was estimated from reference gene primer amplification. Repertoires were generated with immunoSEQ multiplex PCR, while TCRdb's copy carries only in-frame clones and drops some. The V and J calls and the clone size are those of that table, but D and trimming were determined from the DNA. The data contain some 56,000 clones, around 82% of them singletons. V lost 3 bases to trimming and J lost 10 bases; unmatched junction nucleotides: 10. This CDR3 spans 15 amino acids. Germline values: CDR1 PRHDT, CDR2 FYEKMQ (reference sequence). The sample was peripheral blood. The sequence was collected from a man between 60 and 70 years old with acute or convalescent COVID-19. This sequence joins TRBV13 and TRBJ1-4; 8 bases map to TRBD1. In nucleotides, the CDR3 is TGTGCCAGCAGCTTGGGGCAGGGGGCCTCCCGAAAACTGTTTTTT. Translating gives CASSLGQGASRKLFF.